These 16 T cell receptor beta chains were sequenced from one sample in a study of early T cells in non-severe SARS-CoV-2 infection (dated by TCRdb to the early 2020s). The library was built by means of 5' RACE. TCRdb shows the sequencer as NextSeq 500. TCRdb reworked the public reads: Q25 trimming with fastp, MiXCR clone assembly, productive beta chains retained. Entries are consolidated by CDR3 protein sequence, retaining the most common genes and DNA. Within this sample are about 49,000 distinct CDR3 sequences, with 12% of them counted one time only. The ten most abundant clones make up 9.1% of the sample. The sample was whole blood. These TCRs come from an adult who was a healthcare worker with PCR-confirmed SARS-CoV-2 infection or an uninfected control (not recorded which).

In this sample, this clonotype turned up many times. CDR3 sequence: CASSRPGLRKGYTF. Here the CDR3 DNA reads TGTGCCAGCAGCAGACCGGGACTAAGAAAGGGCTACACCTTC. The chain combines TRBV28 with TRBJ1-2; possible D gene TRBD1, 5 bases. The V end was cut by 6 bases, the J end by 8 bases, with 19 bases between. The CDR3 consists of 14 residues. CDR1 and CDR2 (germline): MDHEN, SYDVKM.

This clonotype was detected only a few times. The chain combines TRBV30 with TRBJ1-5; D call uncertain. V lost 3 bases and J lost 2, with 8 bases in between. The CDR3 is made up of 13 amino acids. CDR1 and CDR2 (germline): GTSNPN, SVGIG (reference sequence). In DNA, the CDR3 is TGTGCCTGGAGCCCGACTGGCAATCAGCCCCAGCATTTT. Its protein product is CAWSPTGNQPQHF.

About this clonotype: A single base separates this from a much larger clone, so it may be a read error. This chain connects TRBV11-2 to TRBJ2-4; D call uncertain. Germline values: CDR1 SGHAT, CDR2 FQNNGV. The germline V and J ends were trimmed by 2 bases and 3 bases, with 11 bases remaining between them. CDR3 length equals 15 residues. CDR3 region: CASSLSSHGKNIQYF. CDR3 nucleotide sequence: TGTGCCAGCAGCTTATCTTCTCACGGCAAAAACATTCAGTACTTC.

This clonotype was picked up many times. J is TRBJ2-7 and V is TRBV27; either TRBD1 or TRBD2 may fit D (6 bases each). Deletions cut 5 bases from V and 6 bases from J, with 14 bases between. Germline CDR1 is MNHEY and CDR2 is SMNVEV (reference sequence). This CDR3 is built from 13 residues. For the CDR3, the DNA is TGTGCCAGCAGTCTACGGGGGCCTGGCGAGCAGTACTTC. This gives the protein CASSLRGPGEQYF.

Many counts were recorded for this clonotype. The gene calls are TRBV6-5 and TRBJ2-3; 10 positions agree with TRBD2. CDR1 and CDR2 from the germline V gene are MNHEY and SVGAGI. V was clipped by 0 bases and J by 6 bases; unmatched bases: 6. The CDR3 is made up of 16 amino acids. Here the CDR3 DNA reads TGTGCCAGCAGTTACTCTCCCGGGACTAGCGAGGATACGCAGTATTTT. The encoded protein is CASSYSPGTSEDTQYF.

This clonotype has just a few counts. The chain uses TRBV7-2 and TRBJ2-7, with 7 bases aligning to TRBD2. Trimming removed 1 base from V and 2 bases from J; junction bases left unmatched: 5. This CDR3 contains 15 residues. Germline CDR1 is SGHTA and CDR2 is FQGNSA. CDR3 residues: CASSLDPGLAYEQYF. The DNA for the CDR3 is TGTGCCAGCAGCTTAGATCCCGGACTAGCCTACGAGCAGTACTTC.

This clonotype has at least ten counts. The chain links TRBV6-2 or TRBV6-3 to TRBJ1-1, with D unclear. The CDR3 extends over 16 amino acids. In germline, CDR1 is MNHEY, CDR2 SVGEGT. V dropped 0 bases and J dropped 5 bases, with 16 bases sitting between them. The CDR3 nucleotides are TGTGCCAGCAGTTACTCTCGACGTCAAGTGGTAACTGAAGCTTTCTTT. This codes for CASSYSRRQVVTEAFF.

Worth noting for this clonotype: A read error may explain this, as a much larger clone is one base away. The chain carries TRBV7-3 and TRBJ1-1; D is unclear. The CDR3 runs to 13 residues. In germline, CDR1 is SGHTA, CDR2 FQGTGA. Here the CDR3 reads CASSLQTHTGAFF. The CDR3 coding sequence is TGTGCCAGCAGCTTACAGACACACACTGGAGCTTTCTTT.

The CDR3 reads CSARHSNSYEQYF. CDR3 DNA sequence: TGCAGTGCCCGACACTCCAACTCCTACGAGCAGTACTTC. The gene calls are TRBV20-1 and TRBJ2-7; no definite D call. The CDR3 spans 13 residues. Per germline, CDR1 DFQATT and CDR2 SNEGSKA (reference sequence). Trimming took off 6 bases at V and 0 bases at J, with 12 bases between the two ends.

This clonotype was detected ten times or more. The CDR3 DNA sequence: TGTGCCAGTAGTCTCTTTGGGACATCTAGCAATCAGCCCCAGCATTTT. Its protein is CASSLFGTSSNQPQHF. The genes are TRBV19 and TRBJ1-5, with D possibly TRBD1 on 6 matching bases. Germline V gene sequence: CDR1 LNHDA, CDR2 SQIVND (reference sequence). The CDR3 has 16 amino acids. V dropped 5 bases and J dropped 0 bases, with 14 bases sitting between them. Looking up the rest from reference TRBV19 and TRBJ1-5 gives the full variable domain: DGGITQSPKYLFRKEGQNVTLSCEQNLNHDAMYWYRQDPGQGLRLIYYSQIVNDFQKGDIAEGYSVSREKKESFPLTVTSAQKNPTAFYLCASSLFGTSSNQPQHFGDGTRLSIL.

This clonotype was recorded a few times. V usage is TRBV7-9 and J usage is TRBJ1-1; D is ambiguous. The germline CDR1 and CDR2 sequences are SEHNR and FQNEAQ (reference sequence). CDR3 size: 12 residues. The ends were cut back, 1 base at V and 7 bases at J, with 7 bases in the middle. The CDR3 here is CASSLGPGEAFF. As DNA, the CDR3 is TGTGCCAGCAGCTTAGGCCCGGGTGAAGCTTTCTTT.

This clonotype was detected only a few times. This rearrangement joins TRBV24-1 to TRBJ2-1; TRBD2 matches 13 bases. V dropped 2 bases and J dropped 0; count of bases not matched to a gene: 3. The CDR3 is 18 amino acids. Germline CDR1 reads KGHDR; CDR2 reads SFDVKD. CDR3 in amino acids: CATSDSTSGRVSYNEQFF. CDR3 DNA: TGTGCCACCAGTGATTCCACTAGCGGGAGGGTCTCCTACAATGAGCAGTTCTTC.

The chain employs TRBV20-1 and TRBJ2-7; D unresolved. This CDR3 has 11 residues. Deletions cut 5 bases from V and 6 bases from J, with 11 bases between. Per the germline V gene, CDR1 is DFQATT and CDR2 is SNEGSKA (reference sequence). For the CDR3, the DNA is TGCAGTGCTGGCTTACGGACCGAGCAGTACTTC. Translating gives CSAGLRTEQYF.

The table lists this clonotype with many counts. The chain employs TRBV20-1 and TRBJ2-5; 8 bases line up with TRBD2. The CDR3 is 14 residues long. Germline lookup yields CDR1 DFQATT and CDR2 SNEGSKA (reference sequence). Unmatched junction bases numbered 10, after V lost 5 bases and J lost 5 bases. CDR3 bases: TGCAGTGCTTACACCGGGACTAGTATGGAGACCCAGTACTTC. Its translation is CSAYTGTSMETQYF.

This clonotype was found many times. The V and J genes are TRBV28 and TRBJ2-7; 8 bases align to TRBD2. Germline values: CDR1 MDHEN, CDR2 SYDVKM. The CDR3 sequence is 15 residues long. The V segment lost 1 base and the J segment 2 bases; nucleotides outside the gene matches: 4. CDR3 DNA: TGTGCCAGCAGTTTATCAAGCGGGGGAACCTACGAGCAGTACTTC. Protein sequence: CASSLSSGGTYEQYF.

This clonotype was seen a handful of times. V is TRBV5-1 and J is TRBJ2-3, with unresolved D. Germline values: CDR1 SGHRS, CDR2 YFSETQ. V lost 4 bases and J 2 bases, leaving 8 bases between the germline ends. The CDR3 runs to 13 residues. CDR3 DNA: TGCGCCAGCAGCCACGGGTCCACAGATACGCAGTATTTT. This sequence encodes CASSHGSTDTQYF.